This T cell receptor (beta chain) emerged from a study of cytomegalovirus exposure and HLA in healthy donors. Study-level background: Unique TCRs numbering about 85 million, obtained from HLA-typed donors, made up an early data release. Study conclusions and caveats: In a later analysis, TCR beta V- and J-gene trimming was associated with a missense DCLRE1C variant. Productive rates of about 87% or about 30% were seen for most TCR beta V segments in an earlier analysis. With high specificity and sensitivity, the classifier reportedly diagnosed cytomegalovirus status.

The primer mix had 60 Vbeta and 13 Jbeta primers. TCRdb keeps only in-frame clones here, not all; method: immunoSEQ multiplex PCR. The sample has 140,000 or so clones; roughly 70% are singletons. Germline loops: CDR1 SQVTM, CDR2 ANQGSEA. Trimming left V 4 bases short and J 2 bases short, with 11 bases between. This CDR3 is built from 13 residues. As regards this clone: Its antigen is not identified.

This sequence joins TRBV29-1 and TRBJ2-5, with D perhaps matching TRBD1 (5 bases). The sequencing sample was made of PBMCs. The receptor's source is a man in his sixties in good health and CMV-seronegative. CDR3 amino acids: CSVVGQIQETQYF. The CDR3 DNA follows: TGCAGCGTTGTGGGGCAGATTCAAGAGACCCAGTACTTC.